The next 27 T cell receptor beta chains were all read from a single sample in a study of cytomegalovirus exposure and HLA in healthy donors. Researchers ran the PCR with 60 Vbeta and 13 Jbeta primers. Method: immunoSEQ multiplex PCR; TCRdb's copy keeps in-frame clones and lacks some. The table records 150,000 to 200,000 clones, 77% of them present only once. Material: PBMCs. The receptors come from a woman aged 25 to 39 in good health and CMV-seronegative.

This chain connects TRBV18 to TRBJ1-4; the match to TRBD1 covers 9 bases. Germline lookup yields CDR1 KGHSH and CDR2 LQKENI. This CDR3 is built from 14 residues. After removal of 8 bases from V and 2 bases from J, the junction contained 3 bases not matched to a gene. The chain's CDR3 is CASAGTGTNEKLFF. The CDR3 DNA reads TGTGCCAGCGCCGGGACAGGGACTAATGAAAAACTGTTTTTT.

V usage is TRBV28 and J usage is TRBJ1-5; D unresolved. The germline V gene has CDR1 MDHEN and CDR2 SYDVKM. V was cut by 3 bases and J by 8 bases, with 14 bases left in between. The CDR3 is 14 residues long. In DNA, the CDR3 is TGTGCCAGCAGTTTGTCAGGACGGGAAGAGCCCCAGCATTTT. Encoded protein: CASSLSGREEPQHF.

The chain employs TRBV5-1 and TRBJ2-3; TRBD1 matches at 10 bases. CDR1 SGHRS and CDR2 YFSETQ come from the germline V gene. The CDR3 is 15 amino acids. V trimming: 0 bases; J trimming: 5 bases; junction bases outside the gene matches: 3. CDR3 sequence reads: CASSLGQGAVDTQYF. In DNA form, the CDR3 reads TGCGCCAGCAGCTTGGGACAGGGGGCGGTAGATACGCAGTATTTT.

In this sample, this clone turned up once. The gene calls are TRBV6-1 and TRBJ2-1, with 10 bases aligning to TRBD2. Germline V lookup: CDR1 MNHNS, CDR2 SASEGT. This CDR3 has 13 residues. Trimming removed 7 bases from V and 5 bases from J; junction bases left unmatched: 2. Written as DNA, the CDR3 is TGTGCCAGCAAGCTAGCGGGAGACAATGAGCAGTTCTTC. Translation gives CASKLAGDNEQFF.

This clone was counted only a few times. The chain carries TRBV7-2 and TRBJ2-7, with 11 nucleotides matching TRBD2. CDR3 length: 15 amino acids. Trimming took 5 bases from V and 4 from J; bases not matched to a gene: 7. CDR1 is SGHTA and CDR2 is FQGNSA in the germline V gene. The CDR3 DNA sequence: TGTGCCAGCAGCCAAGATCCTAGCGGGGGGTACGAGCAGTACTTC. It translates to CASSQDPSGGYEQYF. The full variable domain, its missing parts supplied by reference TRBV7-2 and TRBJ2-7, is GAGVSQSPSNKVTEKGKDVELRCDPISGHTALYWYRQSLGQGLEFLIYFQGNSAPDKSGLPSDRFSAERTGGSVSTLTIQRTQQEDSAVYLCASSQDPSGGYEQYFGPGTRLTVT.

The chain carries TRBV7-9 and TRBJ2-1, with 8 bases that match TRBD2. Unmatched junction bases numbered 2, after V lost 3 bases and J lost 4 bases. The CDR3 covers 14 residues. Per germline, CDR1 SEHNR and CDR2 FQNEAQ (reference sequence). The CDR3 loop reads CASSFGGGYNEQFF. The CDR3 coding sequence is TGTGCCAGCAGCTTCGGGGGGGGGTACAATGAGCAGTTCTTC. The variable domain in full, completed from reference TRBV7-9 and TRBJ2-1, reads DTGVSQNPRHKITKRGQNVTFRCDPISEHNRLYWYRQTLGQGPEFLTYFQNEAQLEKSRLLSDRFSAERPKGSFSTLEIQRTEQGDSAMYLCASSFGGGYNEQFFGPGTRLTVL.

The genes are TRBV7-9 and TRBJ2-6; D is perhaps TRBD2 (6 bases). Trimming removed 1 base at V and 2 bases at J, with 15 bases between. There are 18 residues in the CDR3. Germline values: CDR1 SEHNR, CDR2 FQNEAQ (reference sequence). The DNA of the CDR3 is TGTGCCAGCAGCTTAGGGGAGGAGCCTAGGGCTGGGGCCAACGTCCTGACTTTC. This translates into CASSLGEEPRAGANVLTF.

The genes are TRBV28 and TRBJ2-3; D unclear. The CDR3 contains 15 residues. Germline lookup yields CDR1 MDHEN and CDR2 SYDVKM. V lost 3 bases to trimming and J lost 2 bases, with 12 bases between them. The chain's CDR3 is CASSFFREVTDTQYF. In DNA, the CDR3 is TGTGCCAGCAGTTTTTTCCGTGAGGTCACAGATACGCAGTATTTT.

V and J are TRBV7-2 and TRBJ1-5; no definite D call. The CDR3 runs 15 residues. Germline CDR1 and CDR2: SGHTA and FQGNSA. With 2 bases removed from V and 2 bases from J, the gap between germline ends came to 10 bases. The CDR3 region is CASSLYRLGNQPQHF. CDR3 DNA sequence: TGTGCCAGCAGCTTATATCGGTTAGGCAATCAGCCCCAGCATTTT.

A few counts support this clone. The chain couples TRBV7-9 to TRBJ2-1; TRBD1 matches at 7 bases. V trimming: 5 bases; J trimming: 11 bases; junction bases outside the gene matches: 6. CDR1 and CDR2 (germline): SEHNR, FQNEAQ (reference sequence). This CDR3 contains 12 residues. The CDR3 sequence: CASSVPGQKQFF. The CDR3 nucleotides are TGTGCCAGCAGCGTCCCGGGACAGAAGCAGTTCTTC.

V usage is TRBV5-6 and J usage is TRBJ2-7, with D possibly matching TRBD2 (7 bases). Per germline, CDR1 SGHDT and CDR2 YYEEEE. The CDR3 spans 14 residues. The V gene lost 1 base and the J gene lost 7 bases, with 15 bases spanning the gap. The CDR3 loop reads CASSLWGGLFEQYF. CDR3 DNA: TGTGCCAGCAGCTTGTGGGGGGGGCTTTTTGAGCAGTACTTC. Filled out from reference TRBV5-6 and TRBJ2-7, the complete variable domain reads DAGVTQSPTHLIKTRGQQVTLRCSPKSGHDTVSWYQQALGQGPQFIFQYYEEEERQRGNFPDRFSGHQFPNYSSELNVNALLLGDSALYLCASSLWGGLFEQYFGPGTRLTVT.

The chain uses TRBV7-3 and TRBJ2-5; the match to TRBD2 covers 10 bases. The CDR3 covers 17 residues. The trim removed 5 bases at V and 3 bases at J, leaving 12 bases unmatched. CDR1 is SGHTA, CDR2 FQGTGA, per germline. This CDR3 reads CASSPLPSGSGKETQYF. In DNA, the CDR3 is TGTGCCAGCAGCCCCCTACCTAGCGGGAGCGGGAAAGAGACCCAGTACTTC.

The V gene is TRBV7-6, the J gene TRBJ1-1; 7 nucleotides match TRBD1. The CDR3 runs to 15 residues. J lost 3 bases, V lost 4 bases, and 8 bases had no gene match. Germline V gene lookup returns CDR1 SGHVS and CDR2 FNYEAQ. CDR3 sequence (DNA): TGTGCCAGCAGCTCGAATGACAGGGTATACACTGAAGCTTTCTTT. This translates into CASSSNDRVYTEAFF.

The chain recombines TRBV5-1 with TRBJ2-7; 8 bases match TRBD1. Germline V gene sequence: CDR1 SGHRS, CDR2 YFSETQ. With V trimmed by 1 base and J by 2 bases, 11 bases remained unmatched. The CDR3 length is 17 residues. CDR3 nucleotide sequence: TGCGCCAGCAGCTTGAATCCCCGGACAGGGCTCCCCTACGAGCAGTACTTC. This sequence encodes CASSLNPRTGLPYEQYF.

The V call is TRBV29-1, the J call TRBJ2-3; 12 bases are shared with TRBD2. There are 15 residues in the CDR3. CDR1 SQVTM and CDR2 ANQGSEA come from the germline V gene. V was pared by 4 bases and J by 1 base, with 3 bases of the junction left unmatched. CDR3 sequence reads: CSVVASGGGTDTQYF. CDR3 DNA sequence: TGCAGCGTTGTGGCTAGCGGGGGGGGCACAGATACGCAGTATTTT.

The rearrangement joins TRBV15 to TRBJ1-1; D unclear. V lost 0 bases to trimming and J lost 6 bases, with 11 bases between them. From germline, CDR1 is LNHNV and CDR2 YYDKDF (reference sequence). The CDR3 covers 14 residues. The CDR3 bases are TGTGCCACCAGCAGAGAGGCGTACCGGGCTGAAGCTTTCTTT. Translation: CATSREAYRAEAFF.

This sequence joins TRBV7-3 and TRBJ1-1, with TRBD1 matching 7 bases. The germline CDR1 and CDR2 sequences are SGHTA and FQGTGA. The length of the CDR3 is 13 residues. J gave up 4 bases and V 4 bases, and 3 bases lay outside the gene matches. CDR3 nucleotides: TGTGCCAGCAGCTCGGGACAGTCCACTGAAGCTTTCTTT. This codes for CASSSGQSTEAFF.

This rearrangement joins TRBV7-8 to TRBJ1-5, with D possibly matching TRBD1 (6 bases). CDR3 size: 15 residues. Trimming stripped 3 bases from V and 5 bases from J, with 14 bases between. CDR1 and CDR2 from the germline V gene are SGHVS and FQNEAQ. The CDR3 protein is CASSLVGALDQPQHF. In DNA, the CDR3 is TGTGCCAGCAGCTTGGTGGGGGCTCTAGATCAGCCCCAGCATTTT.

Here the CDR3 reads CASTPVRGRGLGSPLHF. CDR3 DNA sequence: TGTGCCAGCACCCCCGTGAGGGGGCGAGGGCTTGGGTCACCCCTCCACTTT. The J gene is TRBJ1-6, the V gene TRBV2; 7 positions agree with TRBD1. There are 17 residues in the CDR3. J was trimmed by 10 bases and V by 7 bases; bases with no gene match: 19. Germline V gene sequence: CDR1 SNHLY, CDR2 FYNNEI.

This clone has more than one count but fewer than ten. As DNA, the CDR3 is TGTGCCAGCACCCTTAGCTTAGGAAACATGAACACTGAAGCTTTCTTT. Its protein is CASTLSLGNMNTEAFF. The chain employs TRBV7-8 and TRBJ1-1; the D is unclear. Looked up from germline, CDR1 is SGHVS and CDR2 is FQNEAQ. V lost 7 bases and J 0 bases, leaving 18 bases between the germline ends. This CDR3 comprises 16 residues.

The chain combines TRBV2 with TRBJ2-1; 14 nucleotides match TRBD2. The CDR3 totals 13 residues. Germline CDR1 reads SNHLY; CDR2 reads FYNNEI. V shed 8 bases and J 7 bases; nucleotides not matched to a gene: 1. The CDR3 DNA reads TGTGCCAGCGGGACTAGCGGGAGTAATGAGCAGTTCTTC. Its translation is CASGTSGSNEQFF. The full variable domain, with the rest looked up from reference TRBV2 and TRBJ2-1, is EPEVTQTPSHQVTQMGQEVILRCVPISNHLYFYWYRQILGQKVEFLVSFYNNEISEKSEIFDDQFSVERPDGSNFTLKIRSTKLEDSAMYFCASGTSGSNEQFFGPGTRLTVL.

The chain uses TRBV2 and TRBJ1-2; perhaps TRBD1 as D (5 bases). The CDR3 runs to 14 residues. The germline CDR1 and CDR2 sequences are SNHLY and FYNNEI. V lost 5 bases and J lost 8, with 18 bases in between. The CDR3 nucleotides are TGTGCCAGCAGTTCCCGGGCGGGGGATGAAGGCTACACCTTC. Protein: CASSSRAGDEGYTF.

Written as DNA, the CDR3 is TGTGCCAGCAGTATCTCCGGGCCGAGGGTCGGGGAGACCCAGTACTTC. Amino acid sequence: CASSISGPRVGETQYF. This sequence joins TRBV27 and TRBJ2-5; D is perhaps TRBD2 (5 bases). Germline V gene data show CDR1 as MNHEY and CDR2 as SMNVEV (reference sequence). The CDR3 runs to 16 residues. Trimming removed 5 bases at V and 5 bases at J, with 21 bases between.

This clone was counted a few times. The chain recombines TRBV7-9 with TRBJ2-1; possibly TRBD1 for D (6 bases). Deletions cut 4 bases from V and 5 bases from J, with 21 bases between. The CDR3 contains 17 residues. Germline V gene sequence: CDR1 SEHNR, CDR2 FQNEAQ (reference sequence). The chain's CDR3 is CASSSRQASQKNNEQFF. CDR3 in DNA: TGTGCCAGCAGCTCGAGACAGGCGTCTCAGAAAAACAATGAGCAGTTCTTC.

The chain recombines TRBV27 with TRBJ2-7; D may be TRBD1 (6 bases). V was trimmed by 4 bases and J by 3 bases, leaving 10 bases between them. The CDR3 is 13 amino acids. Germline V gene lookup returns CDR1 MNHEY and CDR2 SMNVEV (reference sequence). The CDR3: CASSSFRGYEQYF. CDR3 nucleotide sequence: TGTGCCAGCAGTTCGTTCAGGGGCTACGAGCAGTACTTC.

This rearrangement joins TRBV27 to TRBJ2-7, with a tentative D call TRBD2 (6 bases). Germline CDR1 is MNHEY and CDR2 is SMNVEV (reference sequence). This CDR3 is built from 14 residues. The germline V and J ends were trimmed by 6 bases and 0 bases, with 12 bases remaining between them. The CDR3 here is CASRVGGVSYEQYF. CDR3 bases: TGTGCCAGCAGGGTGGGCGGGGTCTCCTACGAGCAGTACTTC.

This chain joins TRBV10-1 and TRBJ1-1; D is perhaps TRBD1 (5 bases). With 6 bases removed from V and 7 bases from J, the gap between germline ends came to 24 bases. Per germline, CDR1 WNHNN and CDR2 SYGVQD (reference sequence). The CDR3 loop spans 16 amino acids. The CDR3 coding sequence is TGCGCCAGCAGCCCGAGCACAGGTTTTCCAAAGGATGAAGCTTTCTTT. The encoded protein is CASSPSTGFPKDEAFF.